A single sample gave rise to the 29 T cell receptor beta chains below, sequenced in a study of neurological immune-mediated disorders (dated by TCRdb to the late 2010s). To prepare the library, 5' RACE was applied. The data were produced on an Illumina HiSeq 2500. The public reads were quality trimmed at Q25 with fastp and then assembled into clones with MiXCR by TCRdb, keeping productive beta chains. Rows are combined by CDR3 protein, so each entry shows the most common genes and DNA. The sample table shows 23,000 or so distinct CDR3 sequences, and roughly an eighth are seen once. Of the sample, roughly 14% is held by the ten largest clones. Sequencing input: PBMCs. The source of these receptors is a woman aged 55-70 years with HTLV-1-associated myelopathy (HAM/TSP).

This clonotype was detected many times. The gene calls are TRBV12-3 or TRBV12-4 and TRBJ1-3; 7 bases fit TRBD1. CDR3 length: 14 amino acids. J lost 2 bases, V lost 6 bases, and 4 bases had no gene match. The CDR3 sequence is CASSATGAGNTIYF. The CDR3 DNA reads as TGTGCCAGCAGCGCTACAGGGGCTGGAAACACCATATATTTT.

Many counts were recorded for this clonotype. This sequence joins TRBV3-1 and TRBJ2-7; 7 bases agree with TRBD2. Germline-derived CDR1 and CDR2 are LGHDT and YNNKEL (reference sequence). The CDR3 loop spans 14 amino acids. After removal of 4 bases from V and 3 bases from J, the junction contained 6 bases not matched to a gene. The CDR3 DNA is TGTGCCAGCAGCCGGACTAGAGGGGTCTACGAGCAGTACTTC. Translating it yields CASSRTRGVYEQYF.

This clonotype was recorded many times. The chain's CDR3 is CSARGQGAFTGELFF. The CDR3 region has the DNA TGCAGTGCTAGGGGACAGGGGGCGTTCACCGGGGAGCTGTTTTTT. The chain joins TRBV20-1 to TRBJ2-2; 12 bases align to TRBD1. This CDR3 region has 15 residues. The V and J ends lost 3 bases and 4 bases, in that order; junction bases with no gene match: 3. Germline V lookup: CDR1 DFQATT, CDR2 SNEGSKA (reference sequence).

This chain links TRBV2 with TRBJ2-3, with D perhaps TRBD1 (5 bases). CDR3 length equals 14 residues. Germline CDR1 SNHLY, CDR2 FYNNEI. V was cut by 2 bases and J by 12 bases, with 18 bases left in between. DNA of the CDR3: TGTGCCAGCAGTGAATGGGCTGTAAGGGGTACTCAGTATTTT. Translation: CASSEWAVRGTQYF. Together with reference TRBV2 and TRBJ2-3, the CDR3 gives the full variable domain: EPEVTQTPSHQVTQMGQEVILRCVPISNHLYFYWYRQILGQKVEFLVSFYNNEISEKSEIFDDQFSVERPDGSNFTLKIRSTKLEDSAMYFCASSEWAVRGTQYFGPGTRLTVL.

This clonotype was counted ten times or more. The chain carries TRBV20-1 and TRBJ2-1; 7 nucleotides match TRBD1. Germline lookup yields CDR1 DFQATT and CDR2 SNEGSKA (reference sequence). The CDR3 has 13 residues. V lost 5 bases to trimming and J lost 6 bases; unmatched junction nucleotides: 7. The CDR3 DNA sequence: TGCAGTGCTGATTTGACAGGGACCAATGAGCAGTTCTTC. It is translated as CSADLTGTNEQFF.

This clonotype was found many times. The genes are TRBV5-6 and TRBJ2-6, with D tentatively TRBD2 (5 bases). The V and J ends lost 0 bases and 2 bases respectively, with 9 bases between them. This CDR3 has 16 amino acids. Looked up from germline, CDR1 is SGHDT and CDR2 is YYEEEE. CDR3 sequence (DNA): TGTGCCAGCAGCTTGGCCATCGGGGCTGGGGCCAACGTCCTGACTTTC. This encodes CASSLAIGAGANVLTF. Complete variable domain (other parts from reference TRBV5-6 and TRBJ2-6): DAGVTQSPTHLIKTRGQQVTLRCSPKSGHDTVSWYQQALGQGPQFIFQYYEEEERQRGNFPDRFSGHQFPNYSSELNVNALLLGDSALYLCASSLAIGAGANVLTFGAGSRLTVL.

In this sample, this clonotype turned up many times. J is TRBJ2-1 and V is TRBV19; 12 nucleotides agree with TRBD1. The junction had 10 bases not matched to a gene; V was cut back by 5 bases and J by 8 bases. This CDR3 has 16 amino acids. Germline CDR1 is LNHDA and CDR2 is SQIVND (reference sequence). The CDR3 protein is CASSGSGTGGRYEQFF. For the CDR3, the DNA is TGTGCCAGTAGTGGTTCCGGGACAGGGGGCCGGTATGAGCAGTTCTTC.

This clonotype was counted many times. The chain combines TRBV20-1 with TRBJ1-2, with D perhaps matching TRBD1 (5 bases). CDR3 length: 15 residues. The V gene's germline CDR1 is DFQATT and CDR2 SNEGSKA (reference sequence). Trimming cost V 5 bases and J 2 bases, with 18 bases left between them. The CDR3 DNA sequence: TGCAGTGCTCCGCCGTTTGGAGGGGCCAACTATGGCTACACCTTC. Amino acid sequence: CSAPPFGGANYGYTF.

The genes are TRBV20-1 and TRBJ2-5, with TRBD2 matching 11 bases. Germline trimming cut 3 bases from V and 3 bases from J; bases unmatched to any gene: 3. CDR1 is DFQATT and CDR2 is SNEGSKA in the germline V gene (reference sequence). This CDR3 has 14 amino acids. The CDR3 DNA follows: TGCAGTGCTAGTCTAGCGGGGGGTAAAGAGACCCAGTACTTC. It yields the protein CSASLAGGKETQYF.

This clonotype was picked up many times. The rearrangement joins TRBV7-2 to TRBJ1-1; TRBD1 is a possible D gene (5 bases). Germline loops: CDR1 SGHTA, CDR2 FQGNSA. The CDR3 runs 16 residues. V was pared by 5 bases and J by 0 bases, with 16 bases between. This CDR3 is CASSPRTGAVNTEAFF. The CDR3 DNA reads as TGTGCCAGCAGCCCGAGAACAGGAGCAGTGAACACTGAAGCTTTCTTT.

In its sample, this clonotype was seen many times. This chain links TRBV15 with TRBJ2-2; TRBD1 or TRBD2 may be the D gene (5 bases each). With 5 bases removed from V and 0 bases from J, the gap between germline ends came to 13 bases. CDR3 length: 16 residues. Germline CDR1 is LNHNV and CDR2 is YYDKDF (reference sequence). CDR3 coding DNA: TGTGCCACCAGCCCTTCCAGGGACCCGAACACCGGGGAGCTGTTTTTT. Protein: CATSPSRDPNTGELFF. Full variable domain (rest looked up from reference TRBV15 and TRBJ2-2): DAMVIQNPRYQVTQFGKPVTLSCSQTLNHNVMYWYQQKSSQAPKLLFHYYDKDFNNEADTPDNFQSRRPNTSFCFLDIRSPGLGDTAMYLCATSPSRDPNTGELFFGEGSRLTVL.

This clonotype was found a few times. J is TRBJ1-3 and V is TRBV19; D is possibly TRBD1 (6 bases). The CDR3 covers 16 residues. In germline, CDR1 is LNHDA, CDR2 SQIVND (reference sequence). Trimming took 5 bases from V and 3 from J, leaving 17 bases between them. The CDR3 sequence: CASSARWQGNGNTIYF. CDR3 nucleotides: TGTGCCAGTAGTGCGAGGTGGCAGGGGAATGGAAACACCATATATTTT.

This chain links TRBV29-1 with TRBJ1-1; D call uncertain. The V gene's germline CDR1 is SQVTM and CDR2 ANQGSEA. The CDR3 covers 12 residues. V lost 2 bases to trimming and J lost 2 bases, with 6 bases between them. The CDR3 nucleotides read TGCAGCGTTGAATCGGGTAACACTGAAGCTTTCTTT. Its translation: CSVESGNTEAFF.

This clonotype was observed at least ten times. The V and J genes are TRBV5-1 and TRBJ2-3; a possible D gene is TRBD1 (5 bases). Trimming left V 0 bases short and J 3 bases short, with 14 bases between. Germline V CDR1 and CDR2: SGHRS, YFSETQ. The CDR3 consists of 16 residues. The CDR3 is CASSLEGRVTTDTQYF. The CDR3 nucleotides are TGCGCCAGCAGCTTGGAGGGCAGGGTAACTACAGATACGCAGTATTTT.

This clonotype was detected many times. The V call is TRBV5-1, the J call TRBJ2-1, with a tentative D call TRBD2 (5 bases). CDR1 and CDR2 from the germline V gene are SGHRS and YFSETQ. The CDR3 has 13 residues. Trimming removed 0 bases at V and 7 bases at J, with 8 bases between. CDR3 DNA: TGCGCCAGCAGCTTGGTGCCGGGAAATGAGCAGTTCTTC. Amino acid sequence: CASSLVPGNEQFF.

This clonotype has at least ten counts. The chain links TRBV18 to TRBJ2-3, with D perhaps matching TRBD2 (5 bases). The CDR3 has 15 amino acids. Germline V lookup: CDR1 KGHSH, CDR2 LQKENI. With 3 bases removed from V and 5 bases from J, the gap between germline ends came to 15 bases. The CDR3 region has the DNA TGTGCCAGCTCACCGCCCGGGAATTTGGAAGATACGCAGTATTTT. Translating it yields CASSPPGNLEDTQYF.

This clonotype occurred many times. The rearrangement links TRBV20-1 to TRBJ2-7, with 8 bases aligning to TRBD1. CDR1 is DFQATT and CDR2 is SNEGSKA in the germline V gene (reference sequence). This CDR3 region has 13 residues. V was clipped by 6 bases and J by 0 bases; unmatched bases: 4. This CDR3 is CSAWDRSSYEQYF. CDR3 in DNA: TGCAGTGCGTGGGACAGGAGCTCCTACGAGCAGTACTTC.

This clonotype was seen ten or more times. The chain combines TRBV12-1 with TRBJ2-7. TRBV12-1 is reported as a pseudogene. This CDR3 comprises 11 residues. The CDR3 region has the DNA TGTGCCAGCCCTTTTGGGGAAAGGCAGTACTTC. Protein sequence: CASPFGERQYF.

This clonotype was picked up many times. The chain links TRBV7-9 to TRBJ2-7; the match to TRBD2 covers 11 bases. This CDR3 contains 14 residues. Trimming took 5 bases from V and 3 from J; bases not matched to a gene: 3. Germline loops: CDR1 SEHNR, CDR2 FQNEAQ (reference sequence). Here the CDR3 DNA reads TGTGCCAGCAGCGGCGGGACTAGCGGCTACGAGCAGTACTTC. It yields the protein CASSGGTSGYEQYF.

This clonotype was recorded at least ten times. The chain recombines TRBV5-1 with TRBJ2-7; 7 nucleotides match TRBD1. V shed 4 bases, J shed 2 bases, and the junction held 3 bases outside the gene matches. This CDR3 is built from 13 residues. The germline gives CDR1 SGHRS, CDR2 YFSETQ. The CDR3 DNA is TGCGCCAGCAGCCATGGACAGGCCTACGAGCAGTACTTC. Protein sequence: CASSHGQAYEQYF.

At least ten counts were recorded for this clonotype. V gene TRBV29-1 combines with J gene TRBJ1-3; TRBD1 aligns across 9 bases. V lost 6 bases, J lost 1 base, and 7 bases stayed unmatched. The CDR3 has 15 residues. CDR1 and CDR2 from the germline V gene are SQVTM and ANQGSEA. As DNA, the CDR3 is TGCAGCGTCGCTACAGGGGGCCGATCTGGAAACACCATATATTTT. Amino acids: CSVATGGRSGNTIYF.

The chain recombines TRBV18 with TRBJ1-4; D possibly corresponds to TRBD1 (5 bases). The germline gives CDR1 KGHSH, CDR2 LQKENI. Trimming pared 3 bases from V and 5 bases from J, leaving 13 bases between. The CDR3 runs 15 residues. This CDR3 is CASSPTGRPNEKLFF. The CDR3 region has the DNA TGTGCCAGCTCACCGACGGGACGGCCGAATGAAAAACTGTTTTTT.

This clonotype has a count of ten or more. V gene TRBV4-1 combines with J gene TRBJ2-1, with D perhaps being TRBD1 or TRBD2 (7 bases each). There are 15 residues in the CDR3. V lost 4 bases, J lost 7 bases, and 17 bases lay in between. The germline V gene has CDR1 MGHRA and CDR2 YSYEKL. CDR3 sequence: CASSPGGGGRNEQFF. The CDR3 DNA follows: TGCGCCAGCAGCCCAGGGGGGGGGGGCAGGAATGAGCAGTTCTTC.

This clonotype has ten or more counts. The chain recombines TRBV5-1 with TRBJ2-7, with TRBD1 identical over 9 bases. This CDR3 has 14 amino acids. CDR1 is SGHRS and CDR2 is YFSETQ in the germline V gene. V shed 4 bases, J shed 5 bases, and the junction held 7 bases outside the gene matches. In nucleotides, the CDR3 is TGCGCCAGCAGCAAGGACAGGGGCCGGAACGAGCAGTACTTC. It translates to CASSKDRGRNEQYF.

This clonotype was detected many times. V usage is TRBV3-1 and J usage is TRBJ2-1; D ambiguous. CDR3 length equals 16 residues. CDR1 is LGHDT and CDR2 is YNNKEL in the germline V gene (reference sequence). Trimming took off 1 base at V and 1 base at J, with 11 bases between the two ends. The CDR3 sequence: CASSQGAGYSYNEQFF. In nucleotides, the CDR3 is TGTGCCAGCAGCCAAGGTGCAGGATATTCCTACAATGAGCAGTTCTTC.

This clonotype was detected only a few times. The rearrangement joins TRBV19 to TRBJ2-5; D may be TRBD1 (6 bases). The CDR3 extends over 16 amino acids. CDR1 is LNHDA, CDR2 SQIVND, per germline (reference sequence). The germline V and J ends were trimmed by 3 bases and 0 bases, with 14 bases remaining between them. In nucleotides, the CDR3 is TGTGCCAGTAGTATCTGGACAGACGCCTACCAAGAGACCCAGTACTTC. It translates to CASSIWTDAYQETQYF.

This clonotype occurred many times. The V and J genes are TRBV20-1 and TRBJ2-7; no firm D call. The CDR3 has 13 residues. Trimming removed 1 base from V and 7 bases from J, with 14 bases in between. Germline values: CDR1 DFQATT, CDR2 SNEGSKA (reference sequence). CDR3 sequence: CSARGKLPSEQYF. Here the CDR3 DNA reads TGCAGTGCTAGAGGGAAACTTCCGAGTGAGCAGTACTTC.

This clonotype appeared many times. V and J are TRBV7-9 and TRBJ2-7; D gene unclear. Between the trimmed V and J ends, which lost 1 base and 4 bases, there was a span of 2 bases. CDR3 length equals 11 residues. Germline V gene lookup returns CDR1 SEHNR and CDR2 FQNEAQ (reference sequence). The CDR3 DNA reads TGTGCCAGCAGCTTAGAATACGAGCAGTACTTC. Its protein product is CASSLEYEQYF.

This rearrangement joins TRBV10-3 to TRBJ1-2, with 9 nucleotides matching TRBD1. Germline CDR1 reads ENHRY; CDR2 reads SYGVKD. The CDR3 runs to 14 residues. The V and J ends lost 6 bases and 3 bases, in that order; junction bases with no gene match: 5. As DNA, the CDR3 is TGTGCCATCAGGGGGACAGGGATGGACTATGGCTACACCTTC. This codes for CAIRGTGMDYGYTF.